This is a list of T cell receptor beta chains from one sample in a study of cytotoxic CD8 clonotypes in ibrutinib-treated CLL. The data were produced by immunoSEQ multiplex PCR, yet TCRdb's version contains in-frame clones alone and is incomplete. The sample yields about 160,000 clones, around 84% seen once. Material: PBMCs, obtained after 12 months of ibrutinib treatment. The receptors stem from a human donor with chronic lymphocytic leukemia. Both conserved end residues are part of each CDR3. A D gene is named only where the DNA matches it firmly. Where a row states a size, it is once, few, many or the class of an expanded clone; other rows omit it.

>TRBV4-2|TRBJ2-3|TRBD2|NA
CASSWSGARTDTQYF
TGTGCCAGCAGCTGGAGCGGGGCCCGCACAGATACGCAGTATTTT
>TRBV5-4|TRBJ1-4|TRBD1|NA
CASSTNTGGELFF
TGTGCCAGCAGTACAAATACAGGGGGAGAACTGTTTTTT
>TRBV7-2|TRBJ2-2|NA|NA
CASSLEGDTGELFF
TGTGCCAGCAGCTTAGAGGGGGACACCGGGGAGCTGTTTTTT
>TRBV18|TRBJ2-3|NA|NA
CASSRQRTTDTQYF
TGTGCCAGCTCACGACAGCGGACAACAGATACGCAGTATTTT
>TRBV11-3|TRBJ2-7|NA|few
CASSRMGGGDYEQYF
TGTGCCAGCAGCCGCATGGGAGGGGGAGACTACGAGCAGTACTTC
>TRBV18|TRBJ2-3|TRBD2|NA
CASSGTSGSTDTQYF
TGTGCCAGCTCCGGGACTAGCGGGAGCACAGATACGCAGTATTTT
>TRBV5-1|TRBJ1-1|TRBD1|NA
CASSNRGARAEAFF
TGCGCCAGCAGCAACAGGGGCGCCAGGGCTGAAGCTTTCTTT
>TRBV28|TRBJ1-2|NA|NA
CASRLGQLRGGYTF
TGTGCCAGCAGATTGGGTCAGCTAAGGGGTGGCTACACCTTC
>TRBV5-8|TRBJ2-7|TRBD1|NA
CASSPIGTGLYEQYF
TGTGCCAGCAGCCCGATTGGGACAGGACTCTACGAGCAGTACTTC
>TRBV4-1|TRBJ2-3|TRBD2|NA
CASSRSGGADPDTQYF
TGCGCCAGCAGCCGTAGCGGGGGCGCCGATCCAGATACGCAGTATTTT
>TRBV7-2|TRBJ2-3|TRBD2|NA
CASSQRGGTDTQYF
TGTGCCAGCAGCCAGCGGGGGGGCACAGATACGCAGTATTTT
>TRBV29-1|TRBJ1-5|NA|NA
CSVGGSDQPQHF
TGCAGCGTTGGGGGATCGGATCAGCCCCAGCATTTT
>TRBV15|TRBJ1-2|NA|NA
CATSRVVNYGYTF
TGTGCCACCAGCAGAGTGGTTAACTATGGCTACACCTTC
>TRBV6-4|TRBJ2-3|NA|NA
CASSARARLTDTQYF
TGTGCCAGCAGTGCACGGGCCCGCCTGACAGATACGCAGTATTTT
>TRBV19|TRBJ1-5|NA|few
CASNPGHSSNQPQHF
TGTGCCAGTAACCCGGGACACTCTAGCAATCAGCCCCAGCATTTT
>TRBV19|TRBJ2-2|NA|once
CASIEDTGELFF
TGTGCCAGTATTGAGGACACCGGGGAGCTGTTTTTT
>TRBV5-4|TRBJ2-7|TRBD2|NA
CASSLGLRLAGFHEQYF
TGTGCCAGCAGCTTGGGACTGAGACTAGCGGGATTCCACGAGCAGTACTTC
>TRBV6-6|TRBJ1-2|NA|NA
CASSVQLANYGYTF
TGTGCCAGCAGTGTTCAACTTGCTAACTATGGCTACACCTTC
>TRBV4-3|TRBJ1-3|NA|NA
CASSPPGDSNTIYF
TGCGCCAGCAGCCCCCCCGGGGATTCAAACACCATATATTTT
>TRBV18|TRBJ1-6|NA|NA
CASSLREGDLGNSPLHF
TGTGCCAGCTCCCTCCGAGAGGGGGATCTAGGTAATTCACCCCTCCACTTT
>TRBV6-6|TRBJ2-2|NA|NA
CASSRYGGTNTGELFF
TGTGCCAGCAGCCGCTATGGCGGAACTAACACCGGGGAGCTGTTTTTT
>TRBV28|TRBJ1-1|TRBD1|NA
CASKSQGAVTEAFF
TGTGCCAGCAAGTCACAGGGGGCAGTCACTGAAGCTTTCTTT
>TRBV5-4|TRBJ1-6|NA|once
CASSLDPGLNSPLHF
TGTGCCAGCAGCTTGGACCCGGGATTGAATTCACCCCTCCACTTT
>TRBV7-2|TRBJ2-7|TRBD2|NA
CASSPISGGGIHEQYF
TGTGCCAGCAGCCCGATTAGCGGGGGAGGGATACACGAGCAGTACTTC
>TRBV11-3|TRBJ2-5|NA|NA
CASSLVGQETQYF
TGTGCCAGCAGCTTGGTAGGGCAAGAGACCCAGTACTTC
>TRBV11-2|TRBJ2-3|TRBD2|NA
CASSFSGGSTDTQYF
TGTGCCAGCAGCTTTTCGGGAGGAAGCACAGATACGCAGTATTTT
>TRBV6-4|TRBJ1-2|NA|NA
CASSVREGYGYTF
TGTGCCAGCAGTGTCCGGGAAGGCTATGGCTACACCTTC
>TRBV28|TRBJ2-5|TRBD2|few
CASRRSGGAIETQYF
TGTGCCAGCAGGAGGAGCGGGGGGGCGATAGAGACCCAGTACTTC
>TRBV6-8|TRBJ1-5|NA|many
CASNLSRNQPQHF
TGTGCCAGCAACCTATCCCGGAATCAGCCCCAGCATTTT
>TRBV5-6|TRBJ1-4|NA|NA
CASSLHFGKLFF
TGTGCCAGCAGCCTACACTTCGGAAAACTGTTTTTT
>TRBV5-4|TRBJ1-4|NA|NA
CASSQGDISTNEKLFF
TGTGCCAGCAGCCAAGGGGACATCTCAACTAATGAAAAACTGTTTTTT
>TRBV5-1|TRBJ1-2|TRBD1|NA
CASSLGQGSGYTF
TGCGCCAGCAGCTTGGGACAGGGGAGTGGCTACACCTTC
>TRBV6-4|TRBJ2-3|NA|NA
CASRGSAGDTDTQYF
TGTGCCAGCAGAGGATCCGCAGGGGACACAGATACGCAGTATTTT
>TRBV5-1|TRBJ1-3|NA|NA
CASSLGRDLGNTIYF
TGCGCCAGCAGCCTTGGCAGGGACCTCGGAAACACCATATATTTT
>TRBV4-1|TRBJ1-3|TRBD1|NA
CASSQGQGPSRSGNTIYF
TGCGCCAGCAGCCAGGGACAGGGGCCCTCACGCTCTGGAAACACCATATATTTT
>TRBV4-1|TRBJ1-3|NA|NA
CASSQESSPGNTIYF
TGCGCCAGCAGCCAAGAGTCAAGCCCTGGAAACACCATATATTTT
>TRBV7-2|TRBJ1-5|TRBD1|NA
CASSNRTGPNQPQHF
TGTGCCAGCAGCAACCGGACAGGTCCCAATCAGCCCCAGCATTTT
>TRBV5-6|TRBJ2-5|NA|NA
CASSLRGQETQYF
TGTGCCAGCAGCTTGAGGGGCCAAGAGACCCAGTACTTC
>TRBV7-9|TRBJ2-7|TRBD1|NA
CASYGDSLPYEQYF
TGTGCCAGCTATGGGGACAGCCTCCCCTACGAGCAGTACTTC
>TRBV28|TRBJ1-3|NA|NA
CASSFRRRAGGNTIYF
TGTGCCAGCAGTTTTCGCCGAAGGGCTGGCGGAAACACCATATATTTT
>TRBV18|TRBJ2-7|TRBD2|NA
CASSLGLAGAWVVSEQYF
TGTGCCAGCTCACTCGGACTAGCGGGAGCTTGGGTCGTCTCCGAGCAGTACTTC
>TRBV2|TRBJ2-5|NA|NA
CASSETGTQETQYF
TGTGCCAGCAGTGAAACAGGGACCCAAGAGACCCAGTACTTC